The subject of this entry is one TCR beta chain. What it binds is unknown. The sample is drawn from a study of T cell responses to AZD1222 COVID-19 vaccine. TCRdb's table, derived via immunoSEQ multiplex PCR, lists solely in-frame clones and lacks some. The profile shows about 140,000 clones, 70% to 90% of them singletons. General study findings and limits: Only a handful of individuals given AZD1222 were seropositive at baseline. CD4 TCRs associated with vaccination spanned spike, dominating at 160-218 and 743-854. Unmutated regions of variants are reportedly targeted by nearly half of spike-specific TCRs.

This CDR3 comprises 17 residues. Germline CDR1 is SGHDN and CDR2 is FVKESK. Losses at the gene ends were 3 bases for V and 2 bases for J; bases not matched to a gene: 10. Sample: peripheral blood, taken 28 days after the second AZD1222 dose. V is TRBV14 and J is TRBJ2-5, with 9 bases aligning to TRBD1. The clonotype comes from an adult who received the AZD1222 COVID-19 vaccine. The CDR3 region has the DNA TGTGCCAGCAGCCACCGGCCTCCGGGACAGGGTCAAGAGACCCAGTACTTC. This translates into CASSHRPPGQGQETQYF.